This TCR beta chain was captured in a study of T-cell memory formation after mild COVID-19. Notes on the study in general: CD4/CD8 balance characterized clones contracting day 15 to 85, and CD4+ skew characterized later expanders.

After 5'RACE with constant-segment primers, TCR alpha and TCR beta cDNA libraries carrying sample barcodes and UMIs were obtained. TCRdb reanalysed the 5' RACE reads using MiXCR and keeps one entry per CDR3 protein. The repertoire holds about 360,000 distinct CDR3 sequences, over 13% seen once, with about 20% in the top ten. This clonotype was detected a few times. Its antigen is unidentified. Germline values: CDR1 KGHDR, CDR2 SFDVKD. This CDR3 is 13 amino acids long. Trimming took off 0 bases at V and 4 bases at J, with 3 bases between the two ends. The receptor's source is a man aged 18 to 29 who had mild COVID-19 (a few samples of this study predate the infection). Cell type and time point are not known. The rearrangement uses TRBV24-1 and TRBJ1-5; no reliable D call. The specimen sequenced was PBMCs or a T cell subset sorted from them (not recorded which). The CDR3 nucleotides read TGTGCCACCAGTGATTTGAGGAATCAGCCCCAGCATTTT. It codes for CATSDLRNQPQHF.